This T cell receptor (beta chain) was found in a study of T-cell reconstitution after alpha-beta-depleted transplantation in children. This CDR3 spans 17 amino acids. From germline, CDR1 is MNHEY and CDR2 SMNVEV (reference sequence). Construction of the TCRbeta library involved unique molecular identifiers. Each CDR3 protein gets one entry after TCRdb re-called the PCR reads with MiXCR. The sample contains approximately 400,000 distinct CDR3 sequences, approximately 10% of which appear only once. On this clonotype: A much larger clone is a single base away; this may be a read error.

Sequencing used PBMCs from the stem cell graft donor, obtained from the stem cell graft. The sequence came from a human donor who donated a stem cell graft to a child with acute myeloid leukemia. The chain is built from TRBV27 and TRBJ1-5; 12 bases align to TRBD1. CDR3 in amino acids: CAISPFTGTGGGQPQHF. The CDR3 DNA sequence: TGTGCCATCAGTCCCTTCACCGGGACAGGGGGCGGACAGCCCCAGCATTTT.